This record covers a single T cell receptor beta chain. The antigen remains undetermined. A CD45RA-negative memory subset and a CD45RA+ naive subset were separated from the CD4+ cells. Trimming cost V 2 bases and J 0 bases, with 11 bases left between them. The CDR3 spans 15 residues. From germline, CDR1 is SGHKS and CDR2 YYEKEE (reference sequence). The entry originates in a study of shared clonotypes between healthy human individuals. Study outcomes and limitations: As a rule, naive subsets had a larger estimated richness than memory subsets. Blood was the sole source, and tissue repertoires probably differ.

Sorted subsets were amplified in replicate PCRs using around 220 ng DNA, about 30,000 T cell genomes. The repertoire was sequenced with immunoSEQ multiplex PCR; TCRdb's copy has only in-frame clones and lacks some. The sample lists about 640,000 clones, more than 70% occurring once. The sample taken for sequencing was memory CD4+ T cells sorted from blood. Subset noted: CD45RA-negative fraction. This TCR came from a woman between 25 and 40 years old in good health. V and J are TRBV5-5 and TRBJ1-1; D gene ambiguous. The CDR3 sequence is CASSFSGTMNTEAFF. The CDR3 coding sequence is TGTGCCAGCAGCTTCTCAGGAACCATGAACACTGAAGCTTTCTTT. The full variable domain, completed using reference TRBV5-5 and TRBJ1-1, is DAGVTQSPTHLIKTRGQQVTLRCSPISGHKSVSWYQQVLGQGPQFIFQYYEKEERGRGNFPDRFSARQFPNYSSELNVNALLLGDSALYLCASSFSGTMNTEAFFGQGTRLTVV.